The T cell receptor (beta chain) under discussion was sequenced for a study of early T cells in non-severe SARS-CoV-2 infection (dated by TCRdb to 2020 to 2022). About the full investigation: Because TCR sequencing relied on bulk RNA taken from unsorted whole blood, pairing of alpha and beta chains was not possible. Summary of the overall study and its limitations: VDJdb matching was skewed toward anti-spike CD8 responses, so virus-specific expansions were likely underestimated and private and CD4 specificities were missed.

A case-control design nested within a healthcare worker cohort in London, UK, was used, with weekly nasopharyngeal swab PCR tests and blood sampling performed. Healthcare workers were recruited during the week of the UK lockdown, between 23 and 31 March 2020, and followed weekly for up to roughly 15 weeks. Here V drops 4 bases and J drops 3 bases, and the junction holds 6 bases not matched to any gene. From the cysteine through the phenylalanine, the CDR3 covers 15 amino acids. The retained sequence is limited to the CDR3, 45 bases, with the frame set at the first base. Sequences SNHLY (CDR1) and FYNNEI (CDR2) are obtained from the germline V gene. This clonotype was counted many times. The antigen it binds to is not known. Base quality data are lacking; no much larger clone is found one base away. Library creation used 5' RACE. Sequencing was carried out with a NextSeq 500. Unique molecular identifiers were attached to individual cDNA molecules in the TCR library protocol so that sequencing error and PCR bias could be corrected. Both TCR alpha and beta chains were sequenced, and tight co-correlation was observed between alpha and beta sequence abundances in each sample. As for the original processing: Decombinator V4 was used to perform V gene, J gene and CDR3 annotation of TCR sequences. TCRs were defined as expanded if a significant change between any two time points was detected under a Poisson model with p below 0.0001. TCR abundances were normalised to the total number of TCRs sequenced in each sample and reported as counts per million. MAIT TCRs were defined by TRAV1-2 paired with TRAJ12, TRAJ20 or TRAJ33, and iNKT TCRs by TRAV10 paired with TRAJ18. VDJdb, accessed 1 November 2021, was searched for CMV, EBV and SARS-CoV-2 annotated TCRs, with TCRs annotated for multiple antigens excluded. TCRdb reran the public reads through fastp at Q25 and MiXCR, keeping productive beta chains. Rows are unified per CDR3 protein, each entry keeping the most common DNA and genes. The V and J calls come from TCRdb's annotation, not from the publication. The sample yields approximately 84,000 distinct CDR3 sequences; more than 12% were counted once. The ten largest clones add up to approximately 6% of the sample.

The source is an adult who was a healthcare worker with PCR-confirmed SARS-CoV-2 infection or an uninfected control (not recorded which). The chain links TRBV2 with TRBJ2-3; TRBD1 aligns with 8 central bases. The source material was whole blood. The nucleotide sequence is TGTGCCAGCAGTGGATGGACAGGGAGGACAGATACGCAGTATTTT. Translated, it gives CASSGWTGRTDTQYF.